This T cell receptor (beta chain) was sequenced for a study of vaccination effects on CD4 cells after COVID-19. This CDR3 contains 12 residues. CDR1 and CDR2 from the germline V gene are GTSNPN and SVGIG (reference sequence). Trimming removed 8 bases from V and 4 bases from J, with 14 bases in between. Repertoires were generated with immunoSEQ multiplex PCR, while TCRdb's copy carries only in-frame clones and drops some. The sample contains around 36,000 clones, about two thirds of which appear only once. As for this clone: The antigen remains undetermined.

Viral peptide pool expansion of antigen-specific CD4+ T cells preceded sequencing in the ViraFEST assay. Investigators separated out CD4+ T cells once less than 11 days of culture had passed. The study found no prior SARS-CoV-2 infection in the vaccine recipients, who tested negative for nucleocapsid antibodies. This TCR came from a human donor who received a COVID-19 vaccine. The starting material was CD4+ T cells from PBMCs cultured with SARS-CoV-2 spike peptides, obtained before COVID-19 vaccination. The rearrangement links TRBV30 to TRBJ1-1, with D hard to call. The CDR3 loop is CAAILQVTEAFF. Here the CDR3 DNA reads TGTGCCGCTATTCTTCAGGTCACTGAAGCTTTCTTT.